This T cell receptor (beta chain) originates from a study of cytomegalovirus exposure and HLA in healthy donors (dated by TCRdb to about 2017). With regard to the full study: According to a later analysis, the 120 or so validation repertoires were produced on the same platform as the 666 repertoires of the first cohort. The study aimed to test whether signatures of past pathogen exposure could be identified by cataloging public T cell receptors. Along with the roughly 670-subject first cohort, a separate validation cohort of 120 different subjects was used. High-throughput TCR immunosequencing, statistical association of individual TCRs with disease status, and machine learning were combined to predict cytomegalovirus infection status.

Broader findings and caveats from the paper: The classifier was reported to diagnose cytomegalovirus status with high specificity and sensitivity in both the original cohort and the validation cohort. The validation cohort had no HLA typing available for a later analysis, so co-occurrence within that cohort was assessed over all 130 or so repertoires. A few of the identified cytomegalovirus-associated TCR beta chains were confirmed in vitro to be specific for cytomegalovirus antigens. The study listed approximately 150 TCR beta chains as associated with cytomegalovirus. While some public TCRs were present in many individuals, most TCR sequences turned up only very rarely across donors. Of the cluster scores, roughly 95% were above 0 in a later analysis, which found that TCRs clustered in the first cohort also tended to co-occur in the 120 or so validation repertoires. The authors suggested that the approach could potentially be extended to other disease states and immunological phenotypes.

Library preparation used the immunoSEQ multiplex PCR assay. Under the source paper's analysis protocol: A statistical classification framework was developed to diagnose cytomegalovirus status using the catalog of TCR beta chain sequences. The source is immuneACCESS, and TCRdb retained only in-frame sequences with V and J called. Part of the clones is not carried over; for the studies checked, unresolved V genes explain less than half of this, and the remainder is unexplained. Clone size and V and J calls were adopted from that table, with D and trimming inferred from the DNA. The sample has some 99,000 clones on record, roughly 90% of them singletons. 2% to 2.5% of the sample is held by the ten biggest clonotypes. Donors formed part of the validation cohort, which comprised over a hundred subjects and was distinct from the first cohort of several hundred subjects. Note on this clone: It has no known antigen specificity. Per-nucleotide qualities are absent, and no much larger clonotype sits a single base away.

The germline V end is reduced by 4 bases and the J end by 1 base; junction bases left unmatched: 6. Reading the germline V gene gives CDR1 SGHTA and CDR2 FQGNSA. The CDR3, cysteine through phenylalanine, is 16 amino acids long. Left in the record is the CDR3 DNA by itself, 48 bases read in frame from the first base. The TCR sequence derives from a woman between 18 and 29 years old in good health and CMV-seronegative. The chain is assembled from TRBV7-2 and TRBJ2-5; 10 nucleotides in the junction match TRBD2. Sequenced: PBMCs. The CDR3 region has the sequence CASSYRAGGPQETQYF. The sequence in DNA is TGTGCCAGCAGCTATAGAGCGGGAGGGCCCCAAGAGACCCAGTACTTC.